This T cell receptor (beta chain) was identified during a study of blood T cell repertoires in COVID-19 (dated by TCRdb to 2020 to 2022). With respect to the entire study: Samples from collaborators originated in the United States, Italy and Spain and spanned both the acute and convalescent phases of COVID-19. The prospective study material was composed of cDNA or gDNA derived from T cells, B-cell-depleted T cells, or PBMCs. Subjects who had been exposed to COVID-19, were actively infected with it, or had recovered from it provided the deeply sampled blood TCRbeta repertoires that made up the dataset. A freely available public database, intended as a resource for researchers studying the immune response to SARS-CoV-2, is where the repertoires were released. The samples were drawn from two sources: the first 160 participants of the ongoing ImmuneRACE study, and approximately 1,300 subjects contributed by 6 global collaborators. A de-identified subject ID, COVID-19 status, age in years and sex were almost always included in the sample metadata. Where HLA class I and class II types were available, the types were taken from metadata supplied by the sample provider, not from assay-based typing.

What the authors observed across the whole study: The quantity of clinical and demographic metadata differed by source and by participant and was supplied without curation.

For this clone: What antigen it recognizes has not been identified. No base quality information exists; no much larger clone differs at one position.

Collaborating institutions collected whole blood in K2EDTA tubes following their own protocols. For TCRbeta analysis, collaborator samples were shipped as frozen whole blood, as isolated PBMCs, or as DNA extracted from either sample type. TCRbeta CDR3 regions were amplified from genomic DNA by means of the immunoSEQ Assay, a bias-controlled multiplex PCR. Under the source paper's analysis protocol: The number of nucleated cells in each sample was estimated from the amplification of reference gene primers within the assay. To quantify the absolute abundance of each unique TCRbeta CDR3 rearrangement, sequence reads were collapsed and filtered. Productive Simpson clonality was computed per sample as the square root of Simpson's diversity index over productive rearrangements. Drawn from immuneACCESS, this table holds only the in-frame rearrangements with V and J called that TCRdb kept. Clones are partly lost; checked studies trace under half to an unresolved V gene and leave the rest unexplained. That table supplies the V and J calls and clone size; D and trimming were determined from the DNA. The sample table holds over 100,000 clones, of which around 82% were seen once. The leading ten clones occupy approximately 7% of the sample.

Sequenced input: peripheral blood. The receptor comes from a woman in her forties or fifties with acute or convalescent COVID-19.

The sequenced DNA: TGTGCCTGCCAGGTTACCTATAATTCACCCCTCCACTTT. Translated, this gives CACQVTYNSPLHF. The chain joins TRBV30 to TRBJ1-6; no D gene is confidently identified. Taken from the germline V gene (reference sequence), the CDR1 and CDR2 loops are GTSNPN and SVGIG. From its cysteine to its phenylalanine, the CDR3 spans 13 amino acids. Only the CDR3 DNA is retained, 39 bases long and in frame from the first base. V is cut by 6 bases and J by 2 bases, and the space between the germline ends is 8 bases. Joined to the reference TRBV30 and TRBJ1-6 proteins, this CDR3 gives the full variable domain: SQTIHQWPATLVQPVGSPLSLECTVEGTSNPNLYWYRQAAGRGLQLLFYSVGIGQISSEVPQNLSASRPQDRQFILSSKKLLLSDSGFYLCACQVTYNSPLHFGNGTRLTVT.